This TCR beta chain appears in the sequencing data of a study of early T cells in non-severe SARS-CoV-2 infection. In the study overall: Sequencing targeted bulk RNA from unsorted whole blood, leaving chains unpaired.

CDR1 WNHNN and CDR2 SYGVQD come from the germline V gene (reference sequence). With V trimmed by 2 bases and J by 3 bases, 4 bases remained unmatched. This CDR3 has 14 residues. This clonotype has only a few counts. Its target is unknown. General study points: VDJdb matching skewed toward anti-spike CD8 responses, missing private and CD4 specificities.

In the library, individual cDNA molecules carried attached unique molecular identifiers. TCRdb called the 5' RACE reads again in MiXCR, with one record for every CDR3 protein. The repertoire holds 80,000 to 95,000 distinct CDR3 sequences, roughly 15% seen once, with around 5% in the top ten. The TCR originated in an adult who was a healthcare worker with PCR-confirmed SARS-CoV-2 infection or an uninfected control (not recorded which). The sequenced sample was whole blood, obtained at baseline. The genes are TRBV10-1 and TRBJ2-7, with 7 bases that match TRBD2. CDR3 protein: CASSETSENYEQYF. In DNA, the CDR3 is TGCGCCAGCAGTGAGACTAGCGAGAACTACGAGCAGTACTTC.